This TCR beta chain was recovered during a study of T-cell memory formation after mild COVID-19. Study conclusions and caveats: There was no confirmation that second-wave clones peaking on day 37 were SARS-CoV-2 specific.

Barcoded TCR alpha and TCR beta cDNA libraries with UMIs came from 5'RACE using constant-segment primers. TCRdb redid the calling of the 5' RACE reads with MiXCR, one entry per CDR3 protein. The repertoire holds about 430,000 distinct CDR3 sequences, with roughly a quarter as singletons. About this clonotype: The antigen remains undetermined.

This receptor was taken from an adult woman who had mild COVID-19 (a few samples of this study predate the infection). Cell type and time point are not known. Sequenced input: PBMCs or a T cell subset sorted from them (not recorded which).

The CDR3 here is CASEGFYEQFF. Written as DNA, the CDR3 is TGTGCCAGTGAGGGGTTCTATGAGCAGTTCTTC. This chain links TRBV7-2 with TRBJ2-1; D may correspond to TRBD1 or TRBD2 (5 bases each). CDR3 length equals 11 residues. Germline V gene lookup returns CDR1 SGHTA and CDR2 FQGNSA. Trimming pared 9 bases from V and 8 bases from J, leaving 11 bases between.